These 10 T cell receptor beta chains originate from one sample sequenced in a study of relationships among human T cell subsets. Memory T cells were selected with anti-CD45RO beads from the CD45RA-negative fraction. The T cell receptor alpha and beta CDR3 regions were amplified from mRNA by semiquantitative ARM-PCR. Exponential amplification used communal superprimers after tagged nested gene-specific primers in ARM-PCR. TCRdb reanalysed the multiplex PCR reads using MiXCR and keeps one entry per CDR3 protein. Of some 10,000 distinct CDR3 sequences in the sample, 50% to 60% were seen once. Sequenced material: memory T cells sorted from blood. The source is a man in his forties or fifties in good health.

This CDR3 is CSARGSGTEAFF. DNA for the CDR3: TGCAGTGCTAGAGGCTCTGGCACTGAAGCTTTCTTT. This chain connects TRBV20-1 to TRBJ1-1, with D unclear. V was cut by 1 base and J by 4 bases, with 7 bases left in between. In germline, CDR1 is DFQATT, CDR2 SNEGSKA (reference sequence). The CDR3 spans 12 residues.

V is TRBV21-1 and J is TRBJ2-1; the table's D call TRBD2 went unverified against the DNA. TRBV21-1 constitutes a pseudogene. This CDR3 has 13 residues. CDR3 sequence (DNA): TGTGCCAGCAGCGGGAGGGCCTGGAATGAGCAGTTCTTC. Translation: CASSGRAWNEQFF.

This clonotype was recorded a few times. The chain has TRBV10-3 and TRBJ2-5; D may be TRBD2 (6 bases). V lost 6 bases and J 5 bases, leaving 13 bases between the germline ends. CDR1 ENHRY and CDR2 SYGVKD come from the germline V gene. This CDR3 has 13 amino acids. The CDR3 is CAISRDFRETQYF. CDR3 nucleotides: TGTGCCATCAGCAGGGACTTTAGGGAGACCCAGTACTTC.

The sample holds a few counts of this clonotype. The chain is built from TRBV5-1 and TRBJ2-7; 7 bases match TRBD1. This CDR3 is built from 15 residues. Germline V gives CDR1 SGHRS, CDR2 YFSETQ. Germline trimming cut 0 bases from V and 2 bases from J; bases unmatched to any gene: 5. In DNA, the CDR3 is TGCGCCAGCAGCTTGGGATGGACAGGTACCTACGAGCAGTACTTC. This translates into CASSLGWTGTYEQYF.

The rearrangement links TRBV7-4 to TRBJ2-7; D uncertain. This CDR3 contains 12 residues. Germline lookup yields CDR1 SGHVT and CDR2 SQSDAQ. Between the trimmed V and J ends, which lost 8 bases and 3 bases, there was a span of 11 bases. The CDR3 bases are TGTGCCAGCCAAAAGACCGTCTACGAGCAGTACTTC. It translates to CASQKTVYEQYF. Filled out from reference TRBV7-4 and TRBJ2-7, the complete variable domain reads GAGVSQSPRYKVAKRGRDVALRCDSISGHVTLYWYRQTLGQGSEVLTYSQSDAQRDKSGRPSGRFSAERPERSVSTLKIQRTEQGDSAVYLCASQKTVYEQYFGPGTRLTVT.

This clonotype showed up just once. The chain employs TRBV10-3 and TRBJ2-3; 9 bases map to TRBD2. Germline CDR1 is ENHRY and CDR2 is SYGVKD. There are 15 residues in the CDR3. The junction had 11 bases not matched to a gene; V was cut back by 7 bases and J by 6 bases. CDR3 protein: CAIKRIAGEGDTQYF. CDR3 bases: TGTGCCATCAAGAGGATAGCGGGAGAGGGGGATACGCAGTATTTT.

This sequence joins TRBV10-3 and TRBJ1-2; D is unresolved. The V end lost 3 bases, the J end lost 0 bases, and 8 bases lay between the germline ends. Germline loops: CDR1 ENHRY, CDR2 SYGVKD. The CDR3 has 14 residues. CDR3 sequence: CAISDQQSNYGYTF. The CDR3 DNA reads TGTGCCATCAGTGACCAGCAATCTAACTATGGCTACACCTTC.

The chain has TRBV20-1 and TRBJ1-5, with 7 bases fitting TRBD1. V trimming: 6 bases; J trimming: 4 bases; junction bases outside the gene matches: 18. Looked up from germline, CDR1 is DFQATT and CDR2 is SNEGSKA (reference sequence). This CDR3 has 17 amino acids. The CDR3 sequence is CSAVLSIRTGGNQPQHF. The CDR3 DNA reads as TGCAGTGCCGTACTTAGCATACGGACAGGAGGTAATCAGCCCCAGCATTTT.

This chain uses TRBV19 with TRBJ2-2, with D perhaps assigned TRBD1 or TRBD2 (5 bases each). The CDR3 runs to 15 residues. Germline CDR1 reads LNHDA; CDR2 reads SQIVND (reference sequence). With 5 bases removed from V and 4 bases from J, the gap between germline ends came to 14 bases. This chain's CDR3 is CASSERGQFTGELFF. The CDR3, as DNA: TGTGCCAGTAGTGAGAGGGGCCAATTCACCGGGGAGCTGTTTTTT.

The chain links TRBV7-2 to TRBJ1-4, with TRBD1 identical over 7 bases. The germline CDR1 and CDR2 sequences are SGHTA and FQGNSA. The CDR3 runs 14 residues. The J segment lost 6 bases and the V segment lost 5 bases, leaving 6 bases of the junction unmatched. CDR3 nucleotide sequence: TGTGCCAGCAGCAACAGGGGATCGGATGAAAAACTGTTTTTT. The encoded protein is CASSNRGSDEKLFF.